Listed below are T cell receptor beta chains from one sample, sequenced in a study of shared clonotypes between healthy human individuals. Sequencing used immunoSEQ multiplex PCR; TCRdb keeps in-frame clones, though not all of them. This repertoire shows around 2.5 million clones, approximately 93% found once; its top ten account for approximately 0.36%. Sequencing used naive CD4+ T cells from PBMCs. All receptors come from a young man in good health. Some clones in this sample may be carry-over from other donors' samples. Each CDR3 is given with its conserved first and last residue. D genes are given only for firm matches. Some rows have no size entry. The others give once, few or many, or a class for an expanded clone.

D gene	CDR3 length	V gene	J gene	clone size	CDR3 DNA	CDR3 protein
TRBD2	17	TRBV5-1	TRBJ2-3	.	TGCGCCAGCAGAATTGGACTAGCGGGAGAGGGGACAGATACGCAGTATTTT	CASRIGLAGEGTDTQYF
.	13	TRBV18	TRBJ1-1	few	TGTGCCGGAACGACAGGAAGCGGTACTGAAGCTTTCTTT	CAGTTGSGTEAFF
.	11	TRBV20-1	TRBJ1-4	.	TGCAGTGCGCAACAGAGGGAAAAACTGTTTTTT	CSAQQREKLFF
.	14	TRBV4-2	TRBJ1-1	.	TGTGCCAGCAGCCAAAATCGACCGAACACTGAAGCTTTCTTT	CASSQNRPNTEAFF
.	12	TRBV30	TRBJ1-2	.	TGTGCCTGGATACGAGGTAGCTATGGCTACACCTTC	CAWIRGSYGYTF
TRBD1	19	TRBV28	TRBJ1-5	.	TGTGCCAGCAACCCAGTTACAGGGGAGGATGGATTTGGCAATCAGCCCCAGCATTTT	CASNPVTGEDGFGNQPQHF
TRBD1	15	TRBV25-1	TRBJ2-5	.	TGTGCCAGCAGGGAAGGAGACAGGGGCAAAGAGACCCAGTACTTC	CASREGDRGKETQYF
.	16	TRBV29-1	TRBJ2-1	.	TGCAGCGTTGCATCAGTTGCAGAGGCCATCTTTGATGAGCAGTTCTTC	CSVASVAEAIFDEQFF
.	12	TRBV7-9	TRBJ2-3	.	TGTGCCAGCAGCTTCAACACAGATACGCAGTATTTT	CASSFNTDTQYF
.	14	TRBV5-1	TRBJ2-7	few	TGCGCCAGCTCCCCCCGAATCCTGTCAGACGAGCAGTACTTC	CASSPRILSDEQYF
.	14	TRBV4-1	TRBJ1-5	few	TGCGCCAGCAGCCAGGGGGGGGTTGGTCAGCCCCAGCATTTT	CASSQGGVGQPQHF
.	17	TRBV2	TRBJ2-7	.	TGTGCCAGCAGCGTCGGCAGGGGAGGATCTTTATCCTACGAGCAGTACTTC	CASSVGRGGSLSYEQYF
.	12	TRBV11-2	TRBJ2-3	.	TGTGCCAGCAGCCAATACACAGATACGCAGTATTTT	CASSQYTDTQYF
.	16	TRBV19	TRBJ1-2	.	TGTGCCAGTTCCCCTCCGGGCTCTCCTCAACTGGGAGGCTACACCTTC	CASSPPGSPQLGGYTF
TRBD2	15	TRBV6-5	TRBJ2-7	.	TGTGCCAGCAGTAGACTAGCGGGTTACTCCTACGAGCAGTACTTC	CASSRLAGYSYEQYF
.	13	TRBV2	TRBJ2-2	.	TGTGCCAGCAGTGACTACACCACCGGGGAGCTGTTTTTT	CASSDYTTGELFF
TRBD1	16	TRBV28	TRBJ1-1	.	TGTGCCAGCAGCCCGGGACAGGGGGCGGTAAGGACTGAAGCTTTCTTT	CASSPGQGAVRTEAFF
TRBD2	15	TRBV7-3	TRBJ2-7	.	TGTGCCAGCAGCTTAAAAGCGGGAGGAAGCTACGAGCAGTACTTC	CASSLKAGGSYEQYF
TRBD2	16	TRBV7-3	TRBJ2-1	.	TGTGCCAGCAGCACCATTTCCGGGACTAGCCGCGGTGAGCAGTTCTTC	CASSTISGTSRGEQFF
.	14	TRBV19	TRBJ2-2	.	TGTGCCAGTAGTATAGTAGAATCCACCGGGGAGCTGTTTTTT	CASSIVESTGELFF
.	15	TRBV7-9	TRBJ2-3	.	TGTGCCAGCAGCCCCCGTGGGGGCCTCACAGATACGCAGTATTTT	CASSPRGGLTDTQYF
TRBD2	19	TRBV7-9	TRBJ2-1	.	TGTGCCAGCAGCTTAGCGTTCCAGCGGGAGAGTCAGGGCTACAATGAGCAGTTCTTC	CASSLAFQRESQGYNEQFF
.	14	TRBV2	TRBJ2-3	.	TGTGCCAGTAGGCGGGATTACGCCCCAGATACGCAGTATTTT	CASRRDYAPDTQYF
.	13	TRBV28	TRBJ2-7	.	TGTGCCAGCATCCGAACGGAAGCGTACGAGCAGTACTTC	CASIRTEAYEQYF
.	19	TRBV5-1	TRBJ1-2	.	TGCGCCAGCAGCTTGGGGGGGAGCCGGGAGACCCACTTTCTCTATGGCTACACCTTC	CASSLGGSRETHFLYGYTF
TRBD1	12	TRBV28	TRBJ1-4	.	TGTGCCAGCAGAAACAGGGGTGAAAAACTGTTTTTT	CASRNRGEKLFF
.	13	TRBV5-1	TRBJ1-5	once	TGCGCCACCGCCTGGGATGTAGGTCAGCCCCAGCATTTT	CATAWDVGQPQHF
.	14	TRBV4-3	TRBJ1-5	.	TGCGCCAGCAGCCAAGGATTGGCCCCGCGGCCCCAGCATTTT	CASSQGLAPRPQHF
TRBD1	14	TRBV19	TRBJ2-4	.	TGTGCCAGCAGGCGGGACAGGGATCAAAACATTCAGTACTTC	CASRRDRDQNIQYF
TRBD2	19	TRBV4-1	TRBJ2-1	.	TGCGCCAGCAGCCAAGATCGCCCAAGTGGCGGGAGGGCTGGGAATGAGCAGTTCTTC	CASSQDRPSGGRAGNEQFF
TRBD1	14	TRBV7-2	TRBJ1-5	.	TGTGCCAGCAGCTGGGACAGGGGAAGTCAGCCCCAGCATTTT	CASSWDRGSQPQHF
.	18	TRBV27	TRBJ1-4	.	TGTGCCAGCAGTTTATACTCGGGAGGGGCCGATCGGAATGAAAAACTGTTTTTT	CASSLYSGGADRNEKLFF
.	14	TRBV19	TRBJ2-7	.	TGTGCCAGTAGTATGAGACCGGACGGCTACGAGCAGTACTTC	CASSMRPDGYEQYF
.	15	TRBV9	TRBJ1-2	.	TGTGCCAGCAGCGGCCGGGACACGACAATCTATGGCTACACCTTC	CASSGRDTTIYGYTF
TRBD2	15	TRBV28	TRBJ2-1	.	TGTGCCAGCAGCTTTGGACTAGCGGGACCTTATGAGCAGTTCTTC	CASSFGLAGPYEQFF
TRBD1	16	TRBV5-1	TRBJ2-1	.	TGCGCCAGCAGCTTAGGTGGGACAGCCCTCGACAATGAGCAGTTCTTC	CASSLGGTALDNEQFF
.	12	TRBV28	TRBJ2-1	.	TGTGCCAGCAGTTTCTCGACTAAGGGGCAGTTCTTC	CASSFSTKGQFF
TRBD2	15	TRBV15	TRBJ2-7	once	TGTGCCACCAGCAGAGAGGGGGCGGGAGGGAGTGAGCAGTACTTC	CATSREGAGGSEQYF
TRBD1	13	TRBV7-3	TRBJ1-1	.	TGTGCCAGCAGCTACAGGGGTATGGAAGAAGCTTTCTTT	CASSYRGMEEAFF
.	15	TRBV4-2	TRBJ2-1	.	TGTGCCAGCAGCCACGGACAGCCCACCTACAATGAGCAGTTCTTC	CASSHGQPTYNEQFF
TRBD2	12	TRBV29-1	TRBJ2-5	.	TGCAGCGTTACTAGCGACCAAGAGACCCAGTACTTC	CSVTSDQETQYF
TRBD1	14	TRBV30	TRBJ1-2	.	TGTGCCCTTACTCCGGGACAGATTCCATATGGCTACACCTTC	CALTPGQIPYGYTF
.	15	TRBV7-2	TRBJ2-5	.	TGTGCCAGCAGCTTAGGCGACAGACGCCCAGAAGCAATGTACTTC	CASSLGDRRPEAMYF
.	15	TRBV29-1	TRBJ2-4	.	TGCAGCGTAAGAACCTCCCAGACCGGACTTGTCATTCAGTACTTC	CSVRTSQTGLVIQYF
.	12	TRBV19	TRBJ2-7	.	TGTGCCAGTAGTATTGGGACGGGCCTCCAAACGTTC	CASSIGTGLQTF
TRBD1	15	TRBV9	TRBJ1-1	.	TGTGCCAGCAGCATAAGGGACAGTAGGAACACTGAAGCTTTCTTT	CASSIRDSRNTEAFF
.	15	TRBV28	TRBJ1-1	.	TGTGCCAGCAGTTTGGTAGGAGCGATGAACACTGAAGCTTTCTTT	CASSLVGAMNTEAFF
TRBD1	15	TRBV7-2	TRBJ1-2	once	TGTGCCAGCAGCCCAGACTACAGGGGGGAGCAAGGCTACACCTTC	CASSPDYRGEQGYTF
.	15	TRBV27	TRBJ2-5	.	TGTGCCAGCAAGTCGACGCCCGGGTCTCAAGAGACCCAGTACTTC	CASKSTPGSQETQYF
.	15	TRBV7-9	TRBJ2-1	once	TGTGCCAGCAGCCTCCGGGGGCTCGCTGGCGATGAGCAGTTCTTC	CASSLRGLAGDEQFF